This T cell receptor beta chain was sequenced for a study of shared clonotypes between healthy human individuals. The wider study: With ages of 18 to 49, the donors were a couple of women and three men. Regarding the study as a whole: Among non-shared clonotypes, generation probabilities were lower than among those shared by all four donors.

Only one count was recorded for this clone. Its antigen remains unidentified. V lost 2 bases, J lost 7 bases, and 9 bases lay in between. Germline lookup yields CDR1 MNHEY and CDR2 SVGAGI. The CDR3 loop spans 13 amino acids. CD8 cells classed as naive were CD45RO-negative and positively selected for CCR7, excluding terminally differentiated effector memory CD45RA+ cells. Donors had no recently reported acute infections or vaccinations and were HIV-negative. Authors' methods: ImmunoSEQ sequences covered only the junction and lacked quality scores; filtering therefore differed. Repertoires were generated with immunoSEQ multiplex PCR, while TCRdb's copy carries only in-frame clones and drops some. The V and J calls and clone size were taken over from that table, and D and trimming were inferred from the DNA. Here the sample spans around 600,000 clones, 85% to 95% being singletons.

The sequence derives from a young woman in good health. Sequencing used naive CD8+ T cells sorted from blood. V is TRBV6-5 and J is TRBJ1-5; the D gene is possibly TRBD1 (5 bases). The CDR3 spells CASSYRGEQPQHF. The CDR3 coding sequence is TGTGCCAGCAGTTACAGGGGTGAGCAGCCCCAGCATTTT.